This TCR beta chain comes out of a study of T cell responses to AZD1222 COVID-19 vaccine. Whole-study results and caveats: Donors were largely white British and mainly female; clonal diversity was possibly underestimated.

Clones were sequenced by immunoSEQ multiplex PCR, and TCRdb holds only the in-frame ones, with some missing. The sample contains around 76,000 clones, 84% of which appear only once. V lost 2 bases and J lost 8, with 16 bases in between. Per germline, CDR1 MNHEY and CDR2 SVGEGT. The CDR3 totals 15 residues. This clone is medium-sized (0.01 to 0.1%) within its sample. Its cognate antigen is unknown. The V and J genes are TRBV6-2 or TRBV6-3 and TRBJ2-1, with D perhaps matching TRBD1 (5 bases). The receptor's source is an adult in good health. Sequences were derived from peripheral blood, sampled on day 0 of AZD1222 vaccination. The CDR3 DNA sequence: TGTGCCAGCAGTTACGACCCAACCAGGGTGCATGAGCAGTTCTTC. It is translated as CASSYDPTRVHEQFF.